This passage covers 11 T cell receptor beta chains from one sample sequenced in a study of human T cells and chemical hapten exposure. Regarding time point: pre-sensitization, week 0. Treatment denoted: therapeutic diphenylcyclopropenone sensitization with weekly scalp DPC. TCRdb ran MiXCR on the RACE reads and lists one entry per CDR3 protein. The sample consists of about 98,000 distinct CDR3 sequences, under 14% of them appearing once. The sample consisted of whole blood, taken in connection with sensitization to the hapten diphenylcyclopropenone (DPC). These receptors all stem from a woman in her sixties with alopecia areata. Some clones in this sample may be carry-over from other donors' samples.

This clonotype was counted at least ten times. This CDR3 reads CSAPDGPNSPLHF. CDR3 bases: TGCAGTGCTCCGGACGGACCGAATTCACCCCTCCACTTT. The rearrangement links TRBV20-1 to TRBJ1-6; no firm D call. V lost 5 bases to trimming and J lost 7 bases, with 12 bases between them. The germline CDR1 and CDR2 sequences are DFQATT and SNEGSKA (reference sequence). The CDR3 contains 13 residues.

This clonotype was counted ten times or more. The CDR3 coding sequence is TGTGCCAGCTCACCAACAGCCAGCTTTTCTCAGCCCCAGCATTTT. It is translated as CASSPTASFSQPQHF. The genes are TRBV18 and TRBJ1-5; D not certain. Germline V CDR1 and CDR2: KGHSH, LQKENI. The ends were cut back, 2 bases at V and 6 bases at J, with 14 bases in the middle. This CDR3 is 15 amino acids long.

This clonotype was seen at least ten times. J is TRBJ2-4 and V is TRBV7-9; D not certain. The V and J ends lost 3 bases and 5 bases respectively, with 8 bases between them. CDR3 length: 13 residues. CDR1 and CDR2 (germline): SEHNR, FQNEAQ (reference sequence). CDR3 amino acids: CASSFIPENIQYF. The DNA of the CDR3 is TGTGCCAGCAGCTTCATACCGGAAAACATTCAGTACTTC.

This clonotype has only a few counts. V usage is TRBV20-1 and J usage is TRBJ1-5; TRBD1 matches at 8 bases. This CDR3 comprises 15 residues. V was pared by 3 bases and J by 3 bases, with 7 bases of the junction left unmatched. Germline CDR1 is DFQATT and CDR2 is SNEGSKA (reference sequence). Here the CDR3 reads CSARRTGIPNQPQHF. CDR3 nucleotide sequence: TGCAGTGCTAGGAGGACAGGGATCCCCAATCAGCCCCAGCATTTT.

V usage is TRBV7-9 and J usage is TRBJ1-4; possible D gene TRBD1, 6 bases. Per the germline V gene, CDR1 is SEHNR and CDR2 is FQNEAQ (reference sequence). The CDR3 has 15 amino acids. The germline V and J ends were trimmed by 4 bases and 2 bases, with 11 bases remaining between them. The CDR3 coding sequence is TGTGCCAGCAGCTCCGGACAGTCCACTAATGAAAAACTGTTTTTT. This translates into CASSSGQSTNEKLFF.

This clonotype came up many times. V and J are TRBV19 and TRBJ1-2, with TRBD1 matching over 8 bases. Losses at the gene ends were 7 bases for V and 1 base for J; bases not matched to a gene: 17. CDR3 length equals 18 residues. CDR1 and CDR2 (germline): LNHDA, SQIVND (reference sequence). CDR3 residues: CASTHGTGDVNFNYGYTF. In DNA, the CDR3 is TGTGCCAGTACCCATGGGACAGGCGACGTAAATTTTAACTATGGCTACACCTTC.

This clonotype was detected many times. The J gene is TRBJ2-4, the V gene TRBV20-1; D is possibly TRBD1 or TRBD2 (5 bases each). The germline V and J ends were trimmed by 3 bases and 1 base, with 16 bases remaining between them. This CDR3 region has 16 residues. Germline V CDR1 and CDR2: DFQATT, SNEGSKA (reference sequence). The CDR3 nucleotides read TGCAGTGCTAGGAGGGCCCCCGGGGACGCCAAAAACATTCAGTACTTC. It specifies CSARRAPGDAKNIQYF.

This clonotype was seen a few times. The rearrangement links TRBV19 to TRBJ2-1; 9 bases are a match to TRBD2. CDR3 size: 17 residues. V shed 4 bases and J 0 bases; nucleotides not matched to a gene: 7. Germline loops: CDR1 LNHDA, CDR2 SQIVND (reference sequence). The CDR3 DNA follows: TGTGCCAGTAGTAAGATAGCGGGGGCACCCTCCTACAATGAGCAGTTCTTC. Its protein is CASSKIAGAPSYNEQFF.

This clonotype has ten or more counts. The rearrangement links TRBV12-3 or TRBV12-4 to TRBJ1-2, with D tentatively TRBD1 (6 bases). The CDR3 extends over 14 amino acids. The V gene lost 3 bases and the J gene lost 3 bases, with 11 bases spanning the gap. The CDR3 loop is CASSFGGRDYGYTF. For the CDR3, the DNA is TGTGCCAGCAGTTTTGGGGGGCGCGACTATGGCTACACCTTC.

This clonotype was counted at least ten times. The chain recombines TRBV12-3 or TRBV12-4 with TRBJ2-2, with D unresolved. The CDR3 spans 13 residues. Trimming pared 2 bases from V and 6 bases from J, leaving 7 bases between. CDR3 nucleotide sequence: TGTGCCAGCAGTTTAAATAGGGCCGGGGAGCTGTTTTTT. It translates to CASSLNRAGELFF.

This clonotype was picked up many times. The chain is built from TRBV5-1 and TRBJ1-5; D perhaps matches TRBD1 (5 bases). V was cut by 2 bases and J by 4 bases, with 10 bases left in between. The CDR3 loop spans 14 amino acids. Germline V gives CDR1 SGHRS, CDR2 YFSETQ. CDR3 residues: CASSFSGLNQPQHF. In DNA, the CDR3 is TGCGCCAGCAGCTTCTCGGGGCTTAATCAGCCCCAGCATTTT. The whole variable domain, filled in from reference TRBV5-1 and TRBJ1-5, reads KAGVTQTPRYLIKTRGQQVTLSCSPISGHRSVSWYQQTPGQGLQFLFEYFSETQRNKGNFPGRFSGRQFSNSRSEMNVSTLELGDSALYLCASSFSGLNQPQHFGDGTRLSIL.